This TCR beta chain comes out of a study of shared clonotypes between healthy human individuals. Notes on the study in general: Rarefaction gave evidence that sorted-subset sequencing remained incomplete despite large depth.

Details on this clone: Its antigen is not identified. The sample holds other DNA sequences that translate to the same CDR3.

Germline CDR1 is KGHSH and CDR2 is LQKENI. V was pared by 3 bases and J by 7 bases, with 1 base of the junction left unmatched. This CDR3 is built from 14 residues. Sequenced by immunoSEQ multiplex PCR; TCRdb stores in-frame clones only, minus some. The table records about 980,000 clones, approximately 80% of them present only once. This receptor was identified in a young man in good health. The J gene is TRBJ2-1, the V gene TRBV18, with TRBD2 matching 12 bases. The specimen was memory CD4+ T cells sorted from blood. Subset defined: CD45RA-negative fraction. The CDR3 DNA follows: TGTGCCAGCTCACCTGGACTAGCGGGGAATGAGCAGTTCTTC. Residues: CASSPGLAGNEQFF.